This T cell receptor beta chain comes out of a study of Graves' ophthalmopathy and Graves' hyperthyroidism. RNA transcripts yielded amplified TCR beta CDR3 regions. First-round RT-PCR used HTBI primers; second-round multiplex PCR followed. One entry per CDR3 protein, called by TCRdb with MiXCR from the multiplex PCR reads. The top ten clones hold under 3% of a sample with hundreds of thousands of distinct CDR3 sequences, roughly 21% of them seen once. Germline V gives CDR1 DFQATT, CDR2 SNEGSKA (reference sequence). CDR3 length equals 11 residues. V lost 5 bases, J lost 9 bases, and 13 bases lay in between.

What was sequenced was peripheral blood. This sequence was found in a woman younger than 30 with stable Graves' hyperthyroidism. The chain joins TRBV20-1 to TRBJ2-5, with D possibly matching TRBD2 (5 bases). The CDR3 coding sequence is TGCAGTGCTCAAGCGGTTCAAGCCCAGTACTTC. Amino acids: CSAQAVQAQYF.